This paragraph reports one TCR beta chain. This clonotype has a count of ten or more. Its target antigen remains unknown. Within one base of it there is no much larger clone, and no base qualities were kept. The data are from a study of regulatory T cells in long-lasting Graves disease (dated by TCRdb to about 2021). Background for the entire study: In the newly diagnosed Graves' disease group, patients had been taking antithyroid drugs for less than 3 months. Persistent Graves' disease patients were compared with newly diagnosed Graves' disease patients by peripheral blood TCR sequencing and RNA sequencing. The study was registered as a clinical trial and conducted in China. TCR sequencing covered 13 persistent and 20 newly diagnosed Graves' disease patients, some 33 samples in total.

The method was multiplex PCR. The sample was run on an Illumina HiSeq 4000. To build TCR beta libraries, CDR3 regions were amplified by Arm-PCR using iRepertoire HTBI primers. Before sequencing, the PCR products underwent gel purification. The study's processing was this. A total of roughly 67 TRBV and under 15 TRBJ segments were identified across samples and were used for gene usage analysis of CDR3 amino acid clonotypes. COPE and FqMerger were used to merge the filtered high-quality paired reads into contigs. BLAST was used to align contigs to the IMGT TRBV, TRBD and TRBJ reference genes, and CDR3 was defined following IMGT. Highly expanded clones were defined as clonotypes with a frequency above 0.1%. Shannon entropy served as the measure of repertoire diversity, while the Gini coefficient captured V-J evenness. Public clonotypes were defined as clonotypes shared by more than one individual. TCRdb cleaned the public reads at Q25 with fastp, built clones with MiXCR and kept in-frame beta chains. Identical CDR3 proteins give one entry, which carries the most common genes and DNA. These V and J calls derive from TCRdb rather than the authors' analysis. In this sample the table shows 400,000 to 500,000 distinct CDR3 sequences, about 17% of which occur a single time. Of the sample, about 10% is held by the ten largest clones.

In light of the paper, this sample's time point label describes: newly diagnosed GD, antithyroid drugs for less than 3 months. For both TCR sequencing and RNA sequencing, RNA was extracted from PBMCs using TRIzol. Graves' disease was diagnosed according to American Thyroid Association guidelines. Patients for the study were recruited at an endocrinology department in Xi'an, China. Each patient gave approximately 9.7 milliliters of peripheral blood, collected in an EDTA anticoagulant tube. Ficoll Paque Plus density gradient separation was used to isolate PBMCs, and no further T cell sorting was performed. An Agilent 2100 Bioanalyzer and agarose gel were used to check RNA quality, and a NanoDrop 2000 was used to measure RNA concentration. What the work shows at the level of the full study, not this receptor alone: Patients with persistent disease shared more public clonotypes (approximately 2,500) than newly diagnosed patients did (roughly 970). The authors acknowledged the small sample size as a limitation that may reduce accuracy. Because the primary lesion, thyroid tissue, could not be accessed, the study looked at peripheral blood alone. Compared with newly diagnosed patients, patients with persistent Graves' disease had lower TCR Shannon entropy and fewer highly expanded clones, which suggests clonal expansion. Preferential use of TRBV28, TRBJ1-2 and TRBJ2-5 was observed in persistent disease, whereas TRBV20-1 and TRBJ2-1 were favored in newly diagnosed disease. Sequencing and analysis were restricted to the TCR beta chain.

V is cut by 3 bases and J by 7 bases, and the space between the germline ends is 16 bases. The germline V gene gives CDR1 as SQVTM and CDR2 as ANQGSEA. Reading from cysteine to phenylalanine, the CDR3 counts 14 amino acids. Here the CDR3 DNA is all that survives: 42 bases in frame from base 1. These data are also associated with another study on T cells in Graves' hyperthyroidism and ophthalmopathy. Reported in the second study: Stable Graves' hyperthyroidism was defined as the absence of progression to ophthalmopathy over 18 months of follow-up. Hyperthyroidism patients were aged 18 to 65 years and newly diagnosed, with disease duration of less than 2 months. Patients with uncontrolled infections, other autoimmune diseases, pregnancy or lactation were excluded. Clinical symptoms, serum thyroxine and TRAb, thyroid ultrasound, and orbital computed tomography formed the basis for the diagnoses. For the first round of RT-PCR on the TCR CDR3, the HTBI primer set was used together with the Qiagen OneStep RT-PCR kit. Most expanded thyroid clonotypes (frequency above 0.001) were also detected in blood, suggesting blood repertoires may reflect thyroid immune responses. Ophthalmopathy was separated from stable hyperthyroidism by a 13 V-J signature model, with around 90% sensitivity and 81% to 82% specificity obtained in cross-validation and 80%/75% obtained in testing. In validation, the model predicted progression to ophthalmopathy a median of roughly 6.2 months before onset, with approximately 70% sensitivity and 72.22% specificity. A discovery cohort of about 96 patients, roughly 43 with Graves' ophthalmopathy and about 58 with stable Graves' hyperthyroidism, was used to find distinguishing TCR V-J signatures. An independent validation cohort of 18 to 20 hyperthyroidism patients and more than 15 patients who later progressed to ophthalmopathy tested prospective prediction of ophthalmopathy. The approximately 98 discovery patients were randomly divided into training and test sets at a 7:3 ratio. In several Graves' hyperthyroidism patients, the study also compared T-cell repertoires from thyroid tissue with T-cell repertoires from blood. Once sampling was done, hyperthyroidism patients were given methimazole at a starting dose of 30 mg daily, whereas ophthalmopathy patients were given high-dose intravenous methylprednisolone. A second multiplex PCR round built the libraries, followed by size selection and purification. Sequencing of the libraries was done on an Illumina HiSeq2000 using paired-end 100 bp reads. Raw data were processed with SOAPnuke, discarding reads with adapters, uncalled bases, mean Phred below 15, or no exact constant-primer or identifier match. High-quality paired reads were merged with COPE v1.2.5, and unique nucleotide sequences were defined as clonotypes. MiTCR v1.1 was used to align clonotypes to the IMGT TRBV, TRBD and TRBJ reference segments. Only V-J combinations with frequency above 0.0001, covering about 99% of repertoires, were analysed. The TCS score was defined as the ratio of F50 (clonal expansion) to E x V (chaos), calculated using BLOSUM62-based TCRdist between CDR3 peptides within each V-J. Welch's t-statistics and random forest reduced 500 to 650 V-J features to 10 to 15, which were used in a naive Bayes classifier (R e1071). Sample size was not statistically predetermined, and blinding of investigators to group allocation was not performed. The paper describes TCR Vbeta CDR3 sequencing of more than 120 peripheral blood samples, made up of some 42 ophthalmopathy patients, roughly 72 hyperthyroidism patients and approximately 17 progressor patients.

The receptor comes from a woman in her thirties with Graves disease. Donor details come from another sample of the same person, matched by shared clones. The sample in question was peripheral blood mononuclear cells (PBMCs), obtained at new diagnosis, from a patient treated with antithyroid drugs. Here the chain combines TRBV29-1 and TRBJ2-1; TRBD2 is possibly the D segment (7 matching bases). The CDR3 is CSVERGGVGNEQFF. The nucleotide sequence is TGCAGCGTTGAGAGAGGGGGGGTGGGTAATGAGCAGTTCTTC.